Listed here are 23 T cell receptor beta chains from one sample, sequenced in a study of T-cell reconstitution after alpha-beta-depleted transplantation in children. The library targeted TCRbeta and was prepared with unique molecular identifiers. TCRdb independently ran MiXCR on the PCR reads; one entry per CDR3 protein. This table has hundreds of thousands of distinct CDR3 sequences, 32% appearing once. The sequenced sample was PBMCs from the stem cell graft donor, obtained from the stem cell graft. The receptors derive from a human donor who donated a stem cell graft to a child with aplastic anemia.

The J gene is TRBJ2-3, the V gene TRBV9; 12 bases line up with TRBD1. With V trimmed by 0 bases and J by 7 bases, 6 bases remained unmatched. Germline V gene sequence: CDR1 SGDLS, CDR2 YYNGEE. The CDR3 covers 16 residues. CDR3 loop: CASSVVGTGGYHTQYF. The DNA for the CDR3 is TGTGCCAGCAGCGTAGTCGGGACAGGGGGCTATCATACGCAGTATTTT.

The chain has TRBV6-2 or TRBV6-3 and TRBJ2-7; possibly TRBD1 for D (6 bases). The CDR3 runs 14 residues. CDR1 is MNHEY, CDR2 SVGEGT, per germline. V lost 2 bases and J lost 3, with 11 bases in between. The CDR3 reads CASSYPGHHYEQYF. CDR3 in DNA: TGTGCCAGCAGTTACCCGGGACACCACTACGAGCAGTACTTC.

The rearrangement links TRBV20-1 to TRBJ1-5, with D possibly matching TRBD1 (5 bases). The V end lost 3 bases, the J end lost 4 bases, and 16 bases lay between the germline ends. The germline V gene has CDR1 DFQATT and CDR2 SNEGSKA (reference sequence). This CDR3 contains 15 residues. The CDR3 reads CSARGPRDGNQPQHF. In nucleotides, the CDR3 is TGCAGTGCTAGGGGGCCCCGGGACGGTAATCAGCCCCAGCATTTT.

The sample holds a few counts of this clonotype. The chain carries TRBV6-1 and TRBJ2-3; D perhaps matches TRBD1 (5 bases). V lost 1 base, J lost 0 bases, and 8 bases lay in between. Germline lookup yields CDR1 MNHNS and CDR2 SASEGT. The CDR3 is 15 residues long. The CDR3 bases are TGTGCCAGCAGTGAAGTAGGGGCTAGCACAGATACGCAGTATTTT. Its translation is CASSEVGASTDTQYF.

This clonotype came up a few times. CDR3 sequence reads: CASSLGLAGSYEQYV. The CDR3 DNA reads as TGTGCCAGCAGTTTAGGACTAGCGGGCAGCTACGAGCAGTACGTC. The genes are TRBV12-3 or TRBV12-4 and TRBJ2-7; 10 nucleotides match TRBD2. V was clipped by 1 base and J by 3 bases; unmatched bases: 3. The CDR3 is 15 amino acids.

This clonotype has more than one count but fewer than ten. The chain joins TRBV7-2 to TRBJ2-5; D is perhaps TRBD1 (5 bases). This CDR3 contains 14 residues. Germline loops: CDR1 SGHTA, CDR2 FQGNSA. Trimming cost V 5 bases and J 2 bases, with 12 bases left between them. Here the CDR3 reads CASSRRVRQETQYF. The CDR3 nucleotides read TGTGCCAGCAGCCGCAGGGTCAGGCAAGAGACCCAGTACTTC. Based on the CDR3 plus reference TRBV7-2 and TRBJ2-5, the full variable domain is GAGVSQSPSNKVTEKGKDVELRCDPISGHTALYWYRQSLGQGLEFLIYFQGNSAPDKSGLPSDRFSAERTGGSVSTLTIQRTQQEDSAVYLCASSRRVRQETQYFGPGTRLLVL.

This clonotype was seen a handful of times. J is TRBJ2-3 and V is TRBV28; 8 bases agree with TRBD2. Trimming cost V 6 bases and J 9 bases; bases outside gene matches: 5. Germline V gene lookup returns CDR1 MDHEN and CDR2 SYDVKM. The CDR3 is 12 amino acids. The CDR3: CASSGGVVTQYF. CDR3 DNA: TGTGCCAGCAGCGGGGGGGTGGTGACGCAGTATTTT. Supplemented by reference TRBV28 and TRBJ2-3, the full variable domain reads DVKVTQSSRYLVKRTGEKVFLECVQDMDHENMFWYRQDPGLGLRLIYFSYDVKMKEKGDIPEGYSVSREKKERFSLILESASTNQTSMYLCASSGGVVTQYFGPGTRLTVL.

This clonotype has just a few counts. The chain uses TRBV28 and TRBJ1-5; possibly TRBD1 for D (6 bases). This CDR3 region has 17 residues. Germline CDR1 is MDHEN and CDR2 is SYDVKM. Deletions cut 6 bases from V and 1 base from J, with 19 bases between. CDR3 residues: CASRQGPLITSNQPQHF. DNA of the CDR3: TGTGCCAGCAGGCAGGGGCCTCTAATCACGAGCAATCAGCCCCAGCATTTT.

The chain links TRBV18 to TRBJ2-1, with 9 nucleotides matching TRBD1. The junction had 6 bases not matched to a gene; V was cut back by 2 bases and J by 7 bases. The CDR3 runs 15 residues. In germline, CDR1 is KGHSH, CDR2 LQKENI. DNA for the CDR3: TGTGCCAGCTCACCAACGACCGGGACAGGGAATGAGCAGTTCTTC. Translated: CASSPTTGTGNEQFF. The variable domain in full, with the rest retrieved from reference TRBV18 and TRBJ2-1, is NAGVMQNPRHLVRRRGQEARLRCSPMKGHSHVYWYRQLPEEGLKFMVYLQKENIIDESGMPKERFSAEFPKEGPSILRIQQVVRGDSAAYFCASSPTTGTGNEQFFGPGTRLTVL.

This chain joins TRBV6-5 and TRBJ2-1; possibly TRBD1 or TRBD2 for D (5 bases each). The CDR3 length is 15 residues. From germline, CDR1 is MNHEY and CDR2 SVGAGI. Trimming took 4 bases from V and 7 from J, leaving 17 bases between them. The CDR3 loop is CASSFRVVPGNEQFF. For the CDR3, the DNA is TGTGCCAGCAGTTTCAGGGTCGTGCCGGGGAATGAGCAGTTCTTC.

The gene calls are TRBV20-1 and TRBJ1-5, with D possibly matching TRBD1 (5 bases). The CDR3 has 13 residues. Trimming took off 3 bases at V and 7 bases at J, with 13 bases between the two ends. CDR1 DFQATT and CDR2 SNEGSKA come from the germline V gene (reference sequence). The CDR3 here is CSASPQGRQPQHF. The CDR3 DNA reads TGCAGTGCTAGCCCCCAGGGTAGGCAGCCCCAGCATTTT.

A few counts support this clonotype. CDR3 amino acids: CSASRTGGGGETQYF. In DNA, the CDR3 is TGCAGTGCTAGCCGGACAGGGGGCGGTGGGGAGACCCAGTACTTC. The chain has TRBV20-1 and TRBJ2-5; the match to TRBD1 covers 11 bases. Germline V gene lookup returns CDR1 DFQATT and CDR2 SNEGSKA (reference sequence). The CDR3 is 15 residues long. V lost 3 bases to trimming and J lost 5 bases; unmatched junction nucleotides: 8.

This clonotype has just a few counts. This CDR3 is CAWTWTLSGANVLTF. Here the CDR3 DNA reads TGTGCCTGGACCTGGACCCTCTCTGGGGCCAACGTCCTGACTTTC. The V and J genes are TRBV30 and TRBJ2-6; D remains unclear. The V and J ends lost 4 bases and 0 bases respectively, with 10 bases between them. The CDR3 covers 15 residues. From germline, CDR1 is GTSNPN and CDR2 SVGIG (reference sequence).

The rearrangement joins TRBV6-5 to TRBJ2-2, with 9 positions matching TRBD1. Trimming removed 2 bases from V and 7 bases from J; junction bases left unmatched: 8. Germline CDR1 and CDR2: MNHEY and SVGAGI. The CDR3 is 16 residues long. Here the CDR3 DNA reads TGTGCCAGCAGTTACCTGGACAGGGGCGAGATCGGGGAGCTGTTTTTT. Its translation is CASSYLDRGEIGELFF.

This clonotype appeared once. V gene TRBV7-2 combines with J gene TRBJ2-3, with D possibly called TRBD1 or TRBD2 (5 bases each). Trimming took off 4 bases at V and 4 bases at J, with 12 bases between the two ends. CDR3 length equals 14 residues. Per the germline V gene, CDR1 is SGHTA and CDR2 is FQGNSA. CDR3 sequence: CASSSSRDADTQYF. In DNA form, the CDR3 reads TGTGCCAGCAGCTCCTCCCGGGACGCAGATACGCAGTATTTT. Drawing the rest from reference TRBV7-2 and TRBJ2-3, the complete variable domain is GAGVSQSPSNKVTEKGKDVELRCDPISGHTALYWYRQSLGQGLEFLIYFQGNSAPDKSGLPSDRFSAERTGGSVSTLTIQRTQQEDSAVYLCASSSSRDADTQYFGPGTRLTVL.

The chain recombines TRBV10-1 with TRBJ1-2, with 7 positions matching TRBD1. This CDR3 contains 17 residues. Germline V CDR1 and CDR2: WNHNN, SYGVQD (reference sequence). V lost 9 bases, J lost 1 base, and 17 bases stayed unmatched. The CDR3 loop is CASKGARAFLINYGYTF. CDR3 sequence (DNA): TGCGCCAGTAAGGGGGCACGCGCCTTCTTAATTAACTATGGCTACACCTTC.

This CDR3 reads CSAQRGGSVGNEQFF. CDR3 sequence (DNA): TGCAGTGCCCAGCGGGGTGGGTCAGTGGGCAATGAGCAGTTCTTC. The rearrangement links TRBV20-1 to TRBJ2-1; 7 nucleotides line up with TRBD2. J gave up 6 bases and V 6 bases, and 14 bases lay outside the gene matches. The CDR3 extends over 15 amino acids. The V gene's germline CDR1 is DFQATT and CDR2 SNEGSKA (reference sequence).

This clonotype was counted only a few times. This chain uses TRBV12-3 or TRBV12-4 with TRBJ2-1; TRBD2 aligns across 9 bases. Germline trimming cut 6 bases from V and 6 bases from J; bases unmatched to any gene: 12. This CDR3 contains 16 residues. CDR3 in amino acids: CASRGGLAAFFNEQFF. The CDR3 DNA reads TGTGCCAGCAGGGGGGGACTAGCTGCTTTCTTCAATGAGCAGTTCTTC.

This clonotype has just a few counts. The rearrangement links TRBV11-3 to TRBJ2-4; D is tentatively TRBD1 or TRBD2 (5 bases each). The CDR3 extends over 17 amino acids. Germline assignment: CDR1 SGHNT and CDR2 YENEEA. Trimming took off 5 bases at V and 0 bases at J, with 17 bases between the two ends. The CDR3 bases are TGTGCCAGCAGCCCCCGGGACCGGGGCCTAGCCAAAAACATTCAGTACTTC. Translation: CASSPRDRGLAKNIQYF.

This clonotype was seen only a few times. J is TRBJ2-3 and V is TRBV20-1, with 7 bases that match TRBD1. The CDR3 length is 17 residues. Germline CDR1 and CDR2: DFQATT and SNEGSKA (reference sequence). V dropped 5 bases and J dropped 0; count of bases not matched to a gene: 14. The CDR3 nucleotides are TGCAGTGCTTCTAGTAATAGACAGGGCTTTAGCACAGATACGCAGTATTTT. The encoded protein is CSASSNRQGFSTDTQYF.

The V and J genes are TRBV29-1 and TRBJ2-1; D gene unclear. The CDR3 runs to 11 residues. V lost 4 bases to trimming and J lost 5 bases, with 6 bases between them. Germline V gene sequence: CDR1 SQVTM, CDR2 ANQGSEA. The CDR3 nucleotides read TGCAGCGTTGGTTATGACAATGAGCAGTTCTTC. As protein: CSVGYDNEQFF.

This chain uses TRBV28 with TRBJ2-7; 7 bases line up with TRBD1. V trimming: 2 bases; J trimming: 5 bases; junction bases outside the gene matches: 9. Germline V gene data show CDR1 as MDHEN and CDR2 as SYDVKM. CDR3 length equals 15 residues. This CDR3 reads CASSLTDRVLDEQYF. CDR3 coding DNA: TGTGCCAGCAGTTTAACCGACAGGGTTCTAGACGAGCAGTACTTC.

This clonotype was found a few times. The rearrangement uses TRBV11-2 and TRBJ2-3, with 11 positions matching TRBD2. CDR1 and CDR2 from the germline V gene are SGHAT and FQNNGV. This CDR3 comprises 19 residues. The J segment lost 1 base and the V segment lost 8 bases, leaving 17 bases of the junction unmatched. CDR3 nucleotides: TGTGCCAGCGGAATCCCATCCCTTAGCGGGAGGGCCCGCACAGATACGCAGTATTTT. Encoded protein: CASGIPSLSGRARTDTQYF.